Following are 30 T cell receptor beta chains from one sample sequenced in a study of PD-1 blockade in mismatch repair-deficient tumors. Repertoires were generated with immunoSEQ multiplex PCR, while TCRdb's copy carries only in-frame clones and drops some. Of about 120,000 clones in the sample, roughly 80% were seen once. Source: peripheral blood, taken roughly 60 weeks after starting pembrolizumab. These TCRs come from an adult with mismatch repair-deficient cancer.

CDR3 region: CASSVPDSNTGELFF. The CDR3 nucleotides read TGTGCCAGCAGCGTCCCAGATTCGAACACCGGGGAGCTGTTTTTT. V is TRBV9 and J is TRBJ2-2; D is ambiguous. Trimming stripped 2 bases from V and 0 bases from J, with 8 bases between. Germline V CDR1 and CDR2: SGDLS, YYNGEE. This CDR3 is built from 15 residues.

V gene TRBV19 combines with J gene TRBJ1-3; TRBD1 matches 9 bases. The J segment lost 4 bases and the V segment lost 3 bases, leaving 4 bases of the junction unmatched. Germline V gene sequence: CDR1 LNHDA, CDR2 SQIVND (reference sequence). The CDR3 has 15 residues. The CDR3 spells CASSMGTGYGNTIYF. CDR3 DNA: TGTGCCAGTAGTATGGGGACAGGGTACGGAAACACCATATATTTT.

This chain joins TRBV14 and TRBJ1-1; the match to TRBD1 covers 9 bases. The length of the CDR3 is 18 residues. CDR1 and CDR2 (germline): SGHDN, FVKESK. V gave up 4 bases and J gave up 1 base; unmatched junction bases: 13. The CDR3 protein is CASSPFRTGASGNTEAFF. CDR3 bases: TGTGCCAGCAGCCCGTTTAGGACAGGGGCGTCCGGGAACACTGAAGCTTTCTTT.

The CDR3 nucleotides are TGTGCCAGCAGCCTAGGACAGGGCGAGACTGAAGCTTTCTTT. Residues: CASSLGQGETEAFF. The chain is built from TRBV7-6 and TRBJ1-1; 8 bases line up with TRBD1. CDR3 size: 14 residues. Germline trimming cut 5 bases from V and 5 bases from J; bases unmatched to any gene: 7. CDR1 and CDR2 (germline): SGHVS, FNYEAQ.

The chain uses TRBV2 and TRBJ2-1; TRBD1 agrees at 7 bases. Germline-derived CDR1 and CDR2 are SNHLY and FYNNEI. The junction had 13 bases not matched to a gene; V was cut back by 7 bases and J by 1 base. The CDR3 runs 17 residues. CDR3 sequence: CASKGDRNGTSYNEQFF. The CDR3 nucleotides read TGTGCCAGCAAGGGGGACAGAAACGGGACATCCTACAATGAGCAGTTCTTC.

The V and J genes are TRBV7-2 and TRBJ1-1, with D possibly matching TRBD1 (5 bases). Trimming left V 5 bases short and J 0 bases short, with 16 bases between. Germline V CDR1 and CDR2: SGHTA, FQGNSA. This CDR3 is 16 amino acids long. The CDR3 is CASSPQAGDLNTEAFF. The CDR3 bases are TGTGCCAGCAGCCCCCAGGCGGGGGACCTGAACACTGAAGCTTTCTTT.

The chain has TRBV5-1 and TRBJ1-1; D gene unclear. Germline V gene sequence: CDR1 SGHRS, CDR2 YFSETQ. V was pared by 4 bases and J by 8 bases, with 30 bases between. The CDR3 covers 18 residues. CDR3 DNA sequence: TGCGCCAGCAGCCAAACCGGCCTTAGGGAGAGATTCGTGGCCGAAGCTTTCTTT. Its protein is CASSQTGLRERFVAEAFF.

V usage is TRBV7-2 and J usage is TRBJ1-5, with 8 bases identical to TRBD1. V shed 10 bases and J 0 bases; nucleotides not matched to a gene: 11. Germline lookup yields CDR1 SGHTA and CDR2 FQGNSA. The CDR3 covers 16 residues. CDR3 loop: CATHAPGTGSNQPQHF. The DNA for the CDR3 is TGTGCCACTCATGCCCCTGGGACAGGTAGCAATCAGCCCCAGCATTTT.

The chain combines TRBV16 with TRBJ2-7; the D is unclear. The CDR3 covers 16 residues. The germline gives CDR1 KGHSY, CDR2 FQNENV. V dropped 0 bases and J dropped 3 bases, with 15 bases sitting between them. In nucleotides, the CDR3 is TGTGCCAGCAGCCAATCCCGTTGGCACCTGGACTACGAGCAGTACTTC. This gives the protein CASSQSRWHLDYEQYF.

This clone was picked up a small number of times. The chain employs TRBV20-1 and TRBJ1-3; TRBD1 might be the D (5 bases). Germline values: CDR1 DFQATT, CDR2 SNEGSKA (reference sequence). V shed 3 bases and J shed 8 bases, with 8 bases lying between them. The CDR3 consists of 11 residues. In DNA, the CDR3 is TGCAGTGCTAGGCAGGGTTACACCATATATTTT. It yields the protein CSARQGYTIYF.

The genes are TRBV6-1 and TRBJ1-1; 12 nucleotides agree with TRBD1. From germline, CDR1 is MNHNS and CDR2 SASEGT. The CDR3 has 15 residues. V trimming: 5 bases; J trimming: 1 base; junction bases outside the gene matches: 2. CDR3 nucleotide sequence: TGTGCCAGCAGTAGGGACAGGGGGCAGAACACTGAAGCTTTCTTT. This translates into CASSRDRGQNTEAFF.

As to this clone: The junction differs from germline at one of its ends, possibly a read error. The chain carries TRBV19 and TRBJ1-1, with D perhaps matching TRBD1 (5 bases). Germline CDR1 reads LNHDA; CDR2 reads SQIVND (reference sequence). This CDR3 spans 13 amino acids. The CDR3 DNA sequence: TGTGCCAGCAGTAGTATGGGCGGGGGTGAAGCTTTCTTT. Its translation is CASSSMGGGEAFF.

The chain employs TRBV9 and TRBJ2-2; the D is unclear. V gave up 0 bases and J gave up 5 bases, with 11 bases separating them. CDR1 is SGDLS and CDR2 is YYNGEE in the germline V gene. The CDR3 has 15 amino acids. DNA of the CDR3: TGTGCCAGCAGCGTAGATGTCAGAGAAACCGGGGAGCTGTTTTTT. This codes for CASSVDVRETGELFF.

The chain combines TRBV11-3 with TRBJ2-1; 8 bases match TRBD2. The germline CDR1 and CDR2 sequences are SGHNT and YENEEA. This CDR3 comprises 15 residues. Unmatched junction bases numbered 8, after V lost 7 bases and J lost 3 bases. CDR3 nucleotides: TGTGCCAGCAATACCCTCGGGACTAGCTACAATGAGCAGTTCTTC. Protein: CASNTLGTSYNEQFF.

The CDR3 DNA is TGTGCCAGCAGTGTCCTCCAGGGGCAGAACACCGGGGAGCTGTTTTTT. Amino acids: CASSVLQGQNTGELFF. J is TRBJ2-2 and V is TRBV6-1, with a tentative D call TRBD1 (6 bases). This CDR3 region has 16 residues. Per the germline V gene, CDR1 is MNHNS and CDR2 is SASEGT. V lost 4 bases and J 1 base, leaving 13 bases between the germline ends.

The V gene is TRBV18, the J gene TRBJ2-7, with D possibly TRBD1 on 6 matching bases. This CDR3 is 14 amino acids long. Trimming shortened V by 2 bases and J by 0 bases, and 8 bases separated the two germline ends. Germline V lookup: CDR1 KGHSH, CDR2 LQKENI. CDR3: CASSPKDSSYEQYF. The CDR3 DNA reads TGTGCCAGCTCACCAAAGGACAGCTCCTACGAGCAGTACTTC.

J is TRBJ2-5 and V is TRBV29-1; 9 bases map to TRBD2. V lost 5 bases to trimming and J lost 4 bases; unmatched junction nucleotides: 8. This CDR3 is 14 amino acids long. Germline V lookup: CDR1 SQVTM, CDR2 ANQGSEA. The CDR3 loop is CSVLAGGPRETQYF. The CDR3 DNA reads TGCAGCGTTTTGGCGGGAGGGCCTAGAGAGACCCAGTACTTC.

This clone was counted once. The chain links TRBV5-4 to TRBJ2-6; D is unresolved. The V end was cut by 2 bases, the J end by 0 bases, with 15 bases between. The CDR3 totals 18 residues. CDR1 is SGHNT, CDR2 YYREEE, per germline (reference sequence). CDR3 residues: CASSFLDRKVSGANVLTF. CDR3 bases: TGTGCCAGCAGCTTCCTTGACCGCAAAGTCTCTGGGGCCAACGTCCTGACTTTC.

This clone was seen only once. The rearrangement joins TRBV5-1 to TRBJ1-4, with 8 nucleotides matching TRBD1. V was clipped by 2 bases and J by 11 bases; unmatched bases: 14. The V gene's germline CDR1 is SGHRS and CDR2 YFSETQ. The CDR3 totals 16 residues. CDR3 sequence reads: CASSFLPGGAEKKLFF. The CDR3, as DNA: TGCGCCAGCAGCTTTTTACCAGGGGGCGCTGAGAAGAAACTGTTTTTT.

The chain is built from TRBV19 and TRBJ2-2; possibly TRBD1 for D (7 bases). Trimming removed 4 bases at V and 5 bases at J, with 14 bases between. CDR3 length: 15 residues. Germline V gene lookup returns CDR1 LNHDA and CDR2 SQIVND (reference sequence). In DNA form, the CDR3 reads TGTGCCAGTAGTACAGACAGGGAGGTAACCGGGGAGCTGTTTTTT. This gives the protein CASSTDREVTGELFF.

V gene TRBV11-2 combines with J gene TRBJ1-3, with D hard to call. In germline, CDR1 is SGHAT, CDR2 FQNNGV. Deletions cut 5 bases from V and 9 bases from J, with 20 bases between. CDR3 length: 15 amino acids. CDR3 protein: CASSPHRAPMATIYF. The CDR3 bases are TGTGCCAGCAGCCCTCACCGGGCCCCGATGGCCACCATATATTTT.

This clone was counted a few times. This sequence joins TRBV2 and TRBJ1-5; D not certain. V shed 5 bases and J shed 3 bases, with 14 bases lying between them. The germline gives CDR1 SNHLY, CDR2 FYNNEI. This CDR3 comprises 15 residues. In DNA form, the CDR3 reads TGTGCCAGCAGTCCCCCGGGCACGATCAATCAGCCCCAGCATTTT. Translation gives CASSPPGTINQPQHF.

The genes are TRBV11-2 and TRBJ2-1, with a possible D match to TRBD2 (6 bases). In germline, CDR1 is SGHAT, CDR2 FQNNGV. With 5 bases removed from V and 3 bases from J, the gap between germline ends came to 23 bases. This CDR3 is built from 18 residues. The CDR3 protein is CASSHNGLQPGGYNEQFF. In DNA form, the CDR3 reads TGTGCCAGCAGCCATAACGGACTACAACCTGGGGGCTACAATGAGCAGTTCTTC.

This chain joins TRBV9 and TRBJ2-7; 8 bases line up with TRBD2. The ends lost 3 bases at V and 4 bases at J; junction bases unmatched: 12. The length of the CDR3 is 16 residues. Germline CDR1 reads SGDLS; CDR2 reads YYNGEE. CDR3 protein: CASSGEPLAGRYEQYF. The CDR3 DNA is TGTGCCAGCAGCGGAGAGCCCTTAGCGGGAAGATACGAGCAGTACTTC.

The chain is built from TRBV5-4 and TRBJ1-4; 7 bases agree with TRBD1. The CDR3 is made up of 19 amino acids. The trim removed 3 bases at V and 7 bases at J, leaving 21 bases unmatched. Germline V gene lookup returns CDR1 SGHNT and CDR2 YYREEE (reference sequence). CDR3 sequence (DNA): TGTGCCAGCAGCTCCCTCGGGGGGACAGCGGGATTACGAGTTGAAAAACTGTTTTTT. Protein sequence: CASSSLGGTAGLRVEKLFF. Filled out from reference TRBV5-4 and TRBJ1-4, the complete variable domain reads ETGVTQSPTHLIKTRGQQVTLRCSSQSGHNTVSWYQQALGQGPQFIFQYYREEENGRGNFPPRFSGLQFPNYSSELNVNALELDDSALYLCASSSLGGTAGLRVEKLFFGSGTQLSVL.

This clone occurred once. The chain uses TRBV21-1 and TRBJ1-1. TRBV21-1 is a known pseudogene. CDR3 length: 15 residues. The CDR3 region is CASSKIPPGVTEAFF. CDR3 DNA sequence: TGTGCCAGCAGCAAAATACCCCCCGGGGTCACTGAAGCTTTCTTT.

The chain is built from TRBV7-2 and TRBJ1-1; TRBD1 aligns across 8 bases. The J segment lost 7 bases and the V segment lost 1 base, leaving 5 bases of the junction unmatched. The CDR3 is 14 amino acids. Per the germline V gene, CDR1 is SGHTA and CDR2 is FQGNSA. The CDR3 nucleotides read TGTGCCAGCAGCTTAGGGACAGGGACATTTGAAGCTTTCTTT. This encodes CASSLGTGTFEAFF.

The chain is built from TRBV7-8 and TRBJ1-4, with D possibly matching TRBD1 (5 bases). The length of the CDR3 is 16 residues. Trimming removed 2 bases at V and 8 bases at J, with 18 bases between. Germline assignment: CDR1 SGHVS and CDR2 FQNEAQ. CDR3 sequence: CASSLMGRDPSEKLFF. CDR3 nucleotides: TGTGCCAGCAGCTTAATGGGGCGGGATCCCTCAGAAAAACTGTTTTTT.

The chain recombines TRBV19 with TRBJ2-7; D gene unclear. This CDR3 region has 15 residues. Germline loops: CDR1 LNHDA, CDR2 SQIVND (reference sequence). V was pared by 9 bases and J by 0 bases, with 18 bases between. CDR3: CASAPGGSYSYEQYF. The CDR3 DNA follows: TGTGCCAGCGCCCCAGGTGGTTCGTACTCCTACGAGCAGTACTTC.

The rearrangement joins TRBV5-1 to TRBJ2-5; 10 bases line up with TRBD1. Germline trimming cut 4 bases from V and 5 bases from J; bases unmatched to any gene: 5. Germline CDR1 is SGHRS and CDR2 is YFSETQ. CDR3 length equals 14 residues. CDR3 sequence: CASSPGQGPETQYF. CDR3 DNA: TGCGCCAGCAGCCCGGGACAGGGGCCGGAGACCCAGTACTTC.